This is a list of T cell receptor beta chains from one sample in a study of T cells in Graves' hyperthyroidism and ophthalmopathy. TCRdb recomputed calls from the multiplex PCR reads with MiXCR, one row per CDR3 protein. The sample carries roughly 420,000 distinct CDR3 sequences, approximately 14% recorded once. The sample consisted of blood. These receptors all stem from a woman in her late teens or twenties with Graves' hyperthyroidism. The CDR3 runs from the conserved cysteine through the conserved F or W. D genes are given only for firm matches. Some rows have no size entry. The others give once, few or many, or a class for an expanded clone.

v_gene	d_gene	abundance	j_gene	CDR3aa	CDR3nt
TRBV27	TRBD2	many	TRBJ2-5	CASSPLVAASGRATVYF	TGTGCCAGCAGTCCCCTGGTTGCGGCTAGCGGGAGGGCCACCGTCTACTTC
TRBV11-3	TRBD1	few	TRBJ2-2	CASRNRGRLTGELFF	TGTGCCAGCAGGAACAGGGGGCGTTTAACCGGGGAGCTGTTTTTT
TRBV28	TRBD1	many	TRBJ2-3	CASRAQGAGTDTQYF	TGTGCCAGCAGAGCTCAGGGGGCGGGCACAGATACGCAGTATTTT
TRBV6-1	-	many	TRBJ2-3	CASSPVRGATDTQYF	TGTGCCAGCAGTCCGGTGAGGGGAGCGACAGATACGCAGTATTTT
TRBV11-2	TRBD1	many	TRBJ1-5	CASSLDRGGQPQHF	TGTGCCAGCAGCTTGGACAGGGGGGGGCAGCCCCAGCATTTT
TRBV27	TRBD2	many	TRBJ2-7	CASSLSWDLAGGPYEQYF	TGTGCCAGCAGTTTATCGTGGGACCTAGCGGGAGGGCCCTACGAGCAGTACTTC
TRBV27	TRBD2	many	TRBJ2-1	CASSTSGRALNEQFF	TGTGCCAGCAGTACGAGCGGGAGGGCCTTAAATGAGCAGTTCTTC
TRBV2	TRBD1	many	TRBJ1-5	CASSGGTGRQPQHF	TGTGCCAGCAGTGGCGGGACAGGGCGTCAGCCCCAGCATTTT
TRBV5-1	TRBD2	-	TRBJ2-3	CASSGLAGVLRGTDTQYF	TGCGCCAGCAGCGGACTAGCGGGAGTATTGAGGGGGACAGATACGCAGTATTTT
TRBV7-9	TRBD2	many	TRBJ2-1	CASSRGLAGSNEQFF	TGTGCCAGCAGCCGAGGACTAGCGGGGTCCAATGAGCAGTTCTTC
TRBV27	-	-	TRBJ1-1	CASSDLLSLGGTEAFF	TGTGCCAGCAGTGATTTGCTTTCTCTGGGTGGGACTGAAGCTTTCTTT
TRBV18	-	few	TRBJ1-2	CASSSDVSYGYAF	TGTGCCAGCTCATCAGACGTCTCCTATGGCTACGCCTTC
TRBV28	-	many	TRBJ1-5	CASRQTGRNQPQHF	TGTGCCAGCAGGCAAACAGGGCGCAATCAGCCCCAGCATTTT
TRBV28	-	many	TRBJ2-7	CASLGRGSPREQYF	TGTGCCAGCCTCGGCCGGGGGTCCCCCAGGGAGCAGTACTTC
TRBV19	-	-	TRBJ1-2	CASSIDRTGFESYTF	TGTGCCAGTAGTATAGATCGTACAGGTTTCGAAAGCTACACCTTC
TRBV9	-	-	TRBJ2-7	CASSAREGDRGTYEQYF	TGTGCCAGCAGCGCCCGAGAGGGGGACCGAGGGACCTACGAGCAGTACTTC
TRBV4-1	TRBD1	many	TRBJ1-1	CASSRNEGTVNTEAFF	TGCGCCAGCAGCCGGAACGAGGGGACAGTGAACACTGAAGCTTTCTTT
TRBV10-3	TRBD1	few	TRBJ2-7	CALSNGTGEQYF	TGTGCCTTAAGCAACGGGACAGGCGAGCAGTACTTC
TRBV12-3/TRBV12-4	TRBD1	-	TRBJ1-5	CASSDTGAGQPQHF	TGTGCCAGCTCCGATACAGGGGCAGGACAGCCCCAGCATTTT
TRBV7-9	-	-	TRBJ2-3	CASRAAVETDTQYF	TGTGCCAGCAGGGCCGCTGTGGAGACAGATACGCAGTATTTT
TRBV11-2	-	many	TRBJ2-7	CASSLGYGSSYEQYF	TGTGCCAGCAGCTTAGGTTATGGGAGCTCCTACGAGCAGTACTTC
TRBV9	TRBD2	-	TRBJ2-2	CASSRRHEGSKGGLRELFF	TGTGCCAGCAGCCGGCGACACGAGGGATCAAAGGGAGGGCTAAGGGAGCTGTTTTTT
TRBV7-9	TRBD1	-	TRBJ2-1	CASSGPGTGKGEQFF	TGTGCCAGCAGCGGCCCCGGGACAGGGAAGGGTGAGCAGTTCTTC
TRBV20-1	-	few	TRBJ2-7	CSARDYSIHGARGEQYF	TGCAGTGCTAGAGATTATTCCATACACGGGGCAAGGGGCGAGCAGTACTTC
TRBV6-1	TRBD2	many	TRBJ2-7	CASRSGLAGGEQYF	TGTGCCTCTCGCTCGGGACTAGCGGGAGGCGAGCAGTACTTC
TRBV20-1	TRBD1	few	TRBJ2-3	CSAGTADTQYF	TGCAGTGCTGGGACAGCAGATACGCAGTATTTT